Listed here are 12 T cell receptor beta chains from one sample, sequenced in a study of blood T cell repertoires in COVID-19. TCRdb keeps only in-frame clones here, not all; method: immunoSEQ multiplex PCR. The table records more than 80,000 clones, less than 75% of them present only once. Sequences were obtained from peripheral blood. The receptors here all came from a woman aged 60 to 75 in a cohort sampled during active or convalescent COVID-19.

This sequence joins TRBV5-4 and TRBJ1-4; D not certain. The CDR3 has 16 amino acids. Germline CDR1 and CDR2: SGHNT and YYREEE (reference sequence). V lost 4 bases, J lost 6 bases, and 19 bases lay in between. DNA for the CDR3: TGTGCCAGCAGCCAATATCGCCCGGGGAACCATGAAAAACTGTTTTTT. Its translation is CASSQYRPGNHEKLFF.

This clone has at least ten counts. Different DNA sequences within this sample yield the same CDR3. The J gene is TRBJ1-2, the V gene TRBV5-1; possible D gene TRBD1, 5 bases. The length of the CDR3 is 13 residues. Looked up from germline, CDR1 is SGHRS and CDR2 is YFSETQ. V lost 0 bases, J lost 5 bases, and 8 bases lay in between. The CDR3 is CASSLAGGYGYTF. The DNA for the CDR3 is TGCGCCAGCAGCTTGGCGGGGGGATATGGCTACACCTTC.

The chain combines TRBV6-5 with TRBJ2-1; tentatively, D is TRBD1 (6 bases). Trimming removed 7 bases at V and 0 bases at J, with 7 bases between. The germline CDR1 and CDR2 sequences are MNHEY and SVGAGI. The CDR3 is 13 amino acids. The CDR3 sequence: CASKGVSYNEQFF. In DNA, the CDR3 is TGTGCCAGCAAGGGGGTCTCCTACAATGAGCAGTTCTTC.

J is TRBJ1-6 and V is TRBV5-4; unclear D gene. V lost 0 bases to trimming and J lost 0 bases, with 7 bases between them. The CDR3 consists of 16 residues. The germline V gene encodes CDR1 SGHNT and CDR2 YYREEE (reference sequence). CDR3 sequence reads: CASSLDGSSYNSPLHF. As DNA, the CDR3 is TGTGCCAGCAGCTTGGACGGGAGCTCCTATAATTCACCCCTCCACTTT.

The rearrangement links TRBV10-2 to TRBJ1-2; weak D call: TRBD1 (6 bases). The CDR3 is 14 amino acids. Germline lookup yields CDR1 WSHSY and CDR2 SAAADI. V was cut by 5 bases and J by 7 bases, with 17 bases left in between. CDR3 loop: CASSSTGYIGGYTF. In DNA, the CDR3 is TGCGCCAGCAGTTCAACAGGGTACATAGGTGGCTACACCTTC.

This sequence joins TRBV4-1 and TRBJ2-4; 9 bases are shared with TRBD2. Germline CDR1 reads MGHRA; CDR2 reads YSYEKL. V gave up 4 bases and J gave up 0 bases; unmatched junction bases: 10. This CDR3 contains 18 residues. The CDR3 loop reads CASSPLVAGALAKNIQYF. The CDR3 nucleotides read TGCGCCAGCAGCCCCCTGGTAGCGGGGGCCCTAGCCAAAAACATTCAGTACTTC.

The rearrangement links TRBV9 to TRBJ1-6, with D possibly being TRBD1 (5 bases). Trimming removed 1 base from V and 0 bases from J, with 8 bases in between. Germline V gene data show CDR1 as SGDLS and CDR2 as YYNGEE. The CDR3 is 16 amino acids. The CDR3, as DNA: TGTGCCAGCAGCGTATCGGGGGACTCCTATAATTCACCCCTCCACTTT. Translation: CASSVSGDSYNSPLHF.

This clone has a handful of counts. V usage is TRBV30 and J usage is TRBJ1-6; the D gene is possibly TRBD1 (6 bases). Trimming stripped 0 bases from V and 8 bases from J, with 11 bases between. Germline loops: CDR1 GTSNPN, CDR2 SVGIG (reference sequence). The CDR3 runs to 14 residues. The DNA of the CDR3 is TGTGCCTGGAGTGTCTACGAGGGGGATTCACCCCTCCACTTT. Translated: CAWSVYEGDSPLHF.

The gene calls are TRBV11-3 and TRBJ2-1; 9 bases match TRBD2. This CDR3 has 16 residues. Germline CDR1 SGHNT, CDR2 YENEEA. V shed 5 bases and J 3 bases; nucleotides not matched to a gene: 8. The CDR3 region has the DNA TGTGCCAGCAGCGAGAGGGCGGGGGGGCGCTACAATGAGCAGTTCTTC. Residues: CASSERAGGRYNEQFF.

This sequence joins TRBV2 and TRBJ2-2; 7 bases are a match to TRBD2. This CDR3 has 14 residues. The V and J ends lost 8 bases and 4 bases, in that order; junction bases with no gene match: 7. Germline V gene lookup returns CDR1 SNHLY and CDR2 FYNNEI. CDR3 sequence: CASGGGAGTGELFF. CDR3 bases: TGTGCCAGCGGGGGAGGGGCAGGCACCGGGGAGCTGTTTTTT.

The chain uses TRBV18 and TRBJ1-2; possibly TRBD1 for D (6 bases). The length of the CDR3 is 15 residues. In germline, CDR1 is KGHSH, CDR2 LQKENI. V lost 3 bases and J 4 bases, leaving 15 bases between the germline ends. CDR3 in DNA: TGTGCCAGCTCACCCGGACAGTCCGCAGCCTATGGCTACACCTTC. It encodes CASSPGQSAAYGYTF.

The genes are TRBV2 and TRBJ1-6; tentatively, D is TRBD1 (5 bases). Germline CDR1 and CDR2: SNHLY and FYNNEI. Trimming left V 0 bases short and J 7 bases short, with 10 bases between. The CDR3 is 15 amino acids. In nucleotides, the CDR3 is TGTGCCAGCAGTGAAGCGGGGCGGGGGAATTCACCCCTCCACTTT. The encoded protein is CASSEAGRGNSPLHF.